A single sample is the source of the 5 T cell receptor beta chains below, sequenced in a study of T cells in Graves' hyperthyroidism and ophthalmopathy. Amplified regions were TCR beta CDR3 sequences from RNA transcripts. Initially, a first-round RT-PCR of the TCR CDR3 employed the HTBI primer set. Each CDR3 protein gets one entry after TCRdb re-called the multiplex PCR reads with MiXCR. Among 400,000 to 550,000 distinct CDR3 sequences listed, approximately 25% were seen once. Sequencing was done on a sample of blood. The receptors were sampled from a woman aged 25 to 39 with Graves' ophthalmopathy.

The chain joins TRBV18 to TRBJ2-5; D is uncertain. Germline assignment: CDR1 KGHSH and CDR2 LQKENI. V lost 4 bases and J lost 3, with 9 bases in between. The CDR3 spans 13 residues. Here the CDR3 DNA reads TGTGCCAGCTCACAGAACTACGAAGAGACCCAGTACTTC. Translating gives CASSQNYEETQYF.

This clonotype was detected once. Mismatch with germline at one junction end may stem from a read error. The genes are TRBV6-2 or TRBV6-3 and TRBJ1-1; no definite D call. Germline CDR1 is MNHEY and CDR2 is SVGEGT. This CDR3 spans 13 amino acids. The chain's CDR3 is CASSRIGNTDAFF. CDR3 nucleotide sequence: TGTGCCAGCAGCCGGATAGGGAACACTGATGCTTTCTTT.

The V and J genes are TRBV12-3 or TRBV12-4 and TRBJ1-1; D unclear. The CDR3 is made up of 14 amino acids. V lost 3 bases and J lost 3, with 11 bases in between. The chain's CDR3 is CASSFPAVDTEAFF. CDR3 DNA sequence: TGTGCCAGCAGTTTTCCCGCGGTTGACACTGAAGCTTTCTTT.

A note on this clonotype: The germline gene is not matched at one end of the junction; a read error may be the cause. The chain employs TRBV12-3 or TRBV12-4 and TRBJ2-7, with 7 nucleotides matching TRBD2. The CDR3 totals 16 residues. CDR3 nucleotides: TGTGCCAGCAGTCAGGGACTACCGCCCGGCACCTACGGGCAGTACTTC. Translation gives CASSQGLPPGTYGQYF.

This clonotype came up many times. It may be a read error: a sequence one base away is much more abundant. This chain connects TRBV28 to TRBJ2-2, with D perhaps TRBD1 (6 bases). The CDR3 runs to 13 residues. Germline-derived CDR1 and CDR2 are MDHEN and SYDVKM. The V gene lost 4 bases and the J gene lost 6 bases, with 9 bases spanning the gap. The CDR3 coding sequence is TGTGCCAGCAGTTCAGGGGCCCCCGGGGAGCTGTTTTTT. Encoded protein: CASSSGAPGELFF.